This TCR beta chain comes out of a study of cytomegalovirus exposure and HLA in healthy donors. Study results and caveats: Most of the CMV-associated TCR beta chains (in a later analysis) appeared to be HLA-restricted. A later analysis linked a missense variant in DCLRE1C to the trimming of TCR beta V and J genes. Earlier analysis yielded a pattern in which most TCR beta V segments were productive about 90% or about 30% of the time. Donors belonging to an Asian-associated ancestry cluster reportedly showed fewer N-insertions in productive TCRs than the approximately 670-donor mean, according to what a later analysis found.

PCR was performed using 60 Vbeta and 13 Jbeta primers. Produced via immunoSEQ multiplex PCR; TCRdb's table is partial and in-frame only. Seen here are over 150,000 clones, over 70% observed once, and the top ten hold 2.1%. Note on this clone: The antigen is not known.

Germline lookup yields CDR1 MNHNS and CDR2 SASEGT. CDR3 length equals 12 residues. The J segment lost 14 bases and the V segment lost 6 bases, leaving 11 bases of the junction unmatched. The V and J genes are TRBV6-1 and TRBJ2-5; TRBD2 matches at 8 bases. Sequenced material: PBMCs. This receptor was taken from a man aged 25 to 40 in good health and CMV-seronegative. CDR3 residues: CASRPRAGAGYF. DNA for the CDR3: TGTGCCAGCAGACCGCGAGCGGGGGCAGGATACTTC.